What follows is one TCR beta chain and its context. The antigen is unknown. The read is 3 residues too short to cover the CDR3 end, so that end is filled in from the germline J gene. The method was immunoSEQ multiplex PCR; TCRdb's version includes in-frame clones alone and lacks a portion of them. This sample carries more than 65,000 clones, none of them present only once. Germline V gene lookup returns CDR1 LNHDA and CDR2 SQIVND (reference sequence). The CDR3 length is 15 residues. With 6 bases removed from V and 9 bases from J, the gap between germline ends came to 21 bases. The sample originates from a study of T cell clonality in common variable immunodeficiency. The study's findings and limits: CVID subjects showed higher TCRbeta clonality than healthy controls. Patient heterogeneity in the CVID cohort limited correlations between repertoire features and clinical complications. Compared with controls, CVID subjects had fewer shared TCRbeta clones. Reportedly, TCR beta sequences from common variable immunodeficiency showed fewer deletions and N-nucleotide insertions.

This clonotype was obtained from a person aged 18 to 75 in good health. The sample taken for sequencing was peripheral blood mononuclear cells. V gene TRBV19 combines with J gene TRBJ1-5; D is possibly TRBD1 (5 bases). The CDR3 loop is CASSLPIGRDRPQHF. Incomplete CDR3 DNA: TGTGCCAGTAGCCTACCTATAGGCAGGGATCGGCCC.